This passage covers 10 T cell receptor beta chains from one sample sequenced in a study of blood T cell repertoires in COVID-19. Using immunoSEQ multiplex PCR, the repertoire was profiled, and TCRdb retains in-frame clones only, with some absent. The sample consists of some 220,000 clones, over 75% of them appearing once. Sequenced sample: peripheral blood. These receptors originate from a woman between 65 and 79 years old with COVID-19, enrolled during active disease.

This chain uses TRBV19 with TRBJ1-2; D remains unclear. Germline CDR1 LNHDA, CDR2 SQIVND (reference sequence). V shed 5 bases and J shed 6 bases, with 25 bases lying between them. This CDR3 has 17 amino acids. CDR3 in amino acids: CASSESPQAGPRNGYTF. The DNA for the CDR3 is TGTGCCAGTAGTGAATCTCCCCAGGCAGGCCCAAGGAATGGCTACACCTTC.

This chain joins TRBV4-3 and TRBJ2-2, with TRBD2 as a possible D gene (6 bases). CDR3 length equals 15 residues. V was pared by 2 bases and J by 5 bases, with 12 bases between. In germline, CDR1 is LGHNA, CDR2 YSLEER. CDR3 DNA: TGCGCCAGCAGCCAATGGGGGGTTCGGACCGGGGAGCTGTTTTTT. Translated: CASSQWGVRTGELFF.

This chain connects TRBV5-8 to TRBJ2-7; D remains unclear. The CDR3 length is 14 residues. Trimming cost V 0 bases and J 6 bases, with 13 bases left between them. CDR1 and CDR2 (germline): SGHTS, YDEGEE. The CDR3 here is CASSLGAIWSEQYF. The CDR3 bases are TGTGCCAGCAGCTTGGGAGCGATCTGGAGCGAGCAGTACTTC.

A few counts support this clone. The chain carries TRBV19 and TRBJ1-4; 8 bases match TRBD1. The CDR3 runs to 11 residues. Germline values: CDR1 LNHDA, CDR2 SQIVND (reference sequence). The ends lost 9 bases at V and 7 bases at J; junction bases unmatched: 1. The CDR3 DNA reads TGTGCCAGCAGGGGGCTTGAAAAACTGTTTTTT. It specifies CASRGLEKLFF.

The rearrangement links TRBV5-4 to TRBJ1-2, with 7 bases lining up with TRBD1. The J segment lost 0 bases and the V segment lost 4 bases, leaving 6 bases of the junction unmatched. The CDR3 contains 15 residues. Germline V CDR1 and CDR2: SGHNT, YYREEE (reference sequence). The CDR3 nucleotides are TGTGCCAGCAGCCCAGGGGGGCGGACTAACTATGGCTACACCTTC. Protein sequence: CASSPGGRTNYGYTF.

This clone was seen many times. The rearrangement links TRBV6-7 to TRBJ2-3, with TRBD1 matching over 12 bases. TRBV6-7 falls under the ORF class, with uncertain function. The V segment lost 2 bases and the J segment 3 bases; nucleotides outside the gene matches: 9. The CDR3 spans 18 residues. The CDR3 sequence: CASSYGGQGARWTDTQYF. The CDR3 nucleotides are TGTGCCAGCAGTTACGGGGGACAGGGGGCACGATGGACAGATACGCAGTATTTT.

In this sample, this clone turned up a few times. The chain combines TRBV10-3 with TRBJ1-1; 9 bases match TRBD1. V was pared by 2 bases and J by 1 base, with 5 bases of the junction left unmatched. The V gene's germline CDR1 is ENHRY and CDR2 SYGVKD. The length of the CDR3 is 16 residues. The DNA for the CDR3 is TGTGCCATCAGTGAGCCGGGACAGGGAACGAACACTGAAGCTTTCTTT. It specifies CAISEPGQGTNTEAFF.

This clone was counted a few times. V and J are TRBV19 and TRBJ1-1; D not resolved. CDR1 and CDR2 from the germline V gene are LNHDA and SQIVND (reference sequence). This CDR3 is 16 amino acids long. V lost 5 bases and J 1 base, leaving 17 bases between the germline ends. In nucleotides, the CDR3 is TGTGCCAGTAGTGGAATGTCAGTGGGCTCGAACACTGAAGCTTTCTTT. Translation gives CASSGMSVGSNTEAFF.

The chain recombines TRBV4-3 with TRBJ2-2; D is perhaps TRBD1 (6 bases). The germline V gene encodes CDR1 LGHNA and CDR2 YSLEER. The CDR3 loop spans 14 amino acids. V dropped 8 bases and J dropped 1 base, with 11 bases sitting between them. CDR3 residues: CASSRGGNTGELFF. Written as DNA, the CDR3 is TGCGCCAGCTCTCGAGGGGGGAACACCGGGGAGCTGTTTTTT.

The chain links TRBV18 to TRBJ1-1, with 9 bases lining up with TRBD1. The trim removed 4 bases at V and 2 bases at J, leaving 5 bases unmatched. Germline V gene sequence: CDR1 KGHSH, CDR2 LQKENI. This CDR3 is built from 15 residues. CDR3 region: CASSLRTGANTEAFF. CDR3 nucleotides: TGTGCCAGCTCACTAAGGACAGGGGCCAACACTGAAGCTTTCTTT.